These T cell receptor beta chains were read from a single sample in a study of blood T cell repertoires in COVID-19. Sequencing used immunoSEQ multiplex PCR; TCRdb keeps in-frame clones, though not all of them. This table has under 200,000 clones, around 90% appearing once. Sequencing input: peripheral blood. The receptor source for this set is a middle-aged man with active or convalescent COVID-19. Each CDR3 is given without its conserved first and last residue. The order of the fields is clone size, D gene, V gene, CDR3 protein. A D gene is named only where the DNA matches it firmly. Clone size is given for some rows only: seen once, a few or many times, or a class if the clone is expanded.

clone_size: -
d_call: -
v_call: TRBV7-9
cdr3_aa: ASSLGSSYRDEQF

clone_size: once
d_call: -
v_call: TRBV6-1
cdr3_aa: ASSALARGQSSEKLF

clone_size: -
d_call: TRBD2
v_call: TRBV7-2
cdr3_aa: ASSLVRGGTGELF

clone_size: -
d_call: TRBD2
v_call: TRBV7-2
cdr3_aa: ASRLAGGSTDTQY

clone_size: few
d_call: -
v_call: TRBV10-3
cdr3_aa: AISEARVSNYGYT

clone_size: once
d_call: TRBD1
v_call: TRBV4-2
cdr3_aa: ASSQDSRTGFFYGYT

clone_size: -
d_call: -
v_call: TRBV21-1
cdr3_aa: ASSPRTGGNYGYT

clone_size: -
d_call: TRBD2
v_call: TRBV5-4
cdr3_aa: ASIAGGNYNEQF

clone_size: few
d_call: TRBD1
v_call: TRBV4-1
cdr3_aa: ASSQERGQAQH

clone_size: -
d_call: TRBD2
v_call: TRBV2
cdr3_aa: ASRLTSGTNTGELF

clone_size: -
d_call: -
v_call: TRBV21-1
cdr3_aa: ASSVPLRGSNQPQH

clone_size: -
d_call: -
v_call: TRBV28
cdr3_aa: ASSRFATNEKLF

clone_size: -
d_call: -
v_call: TRBV19
cdr3_aa: ASSSRVDTQY

clone_size: -
d_call: -
v_call: TRBV3-1/TRBV3-2
cdr3_aa: ASSSSYEQY

clone_size: few
d_call: TRBD2
v_call: TRBV3-1/TRBV3-2
cdr3_aa: ASSSRAGTSGSQVDEQY

clone_size: -
d_call: TRBD1
v_call: TRBV5-1
cdr3_aa: ASSPIEDRVTAGELF

clone_size: once
d_call: -
v_call: TRBV5-1
cdr3_aa: ASSLDGLLL

clone_size: -
d_call: -
v_call: TRBV5-1
cdr3_aa: ASSLFGENYEQY

clone_size: -
d_call: -
v_call: TRBV5-6
cdr3_aa: ASSTGPGEPQH

clone_size: -
d_call: TRBD1
v_call: TRBV6-5
cdr3_aa: ASSGTVHNEQF

clone_size: once
d_call: -
v_call: TRBV3-1/TRBV3-2
cdr3_aa: ASIGQGNTGELF

clone_size: -
d_call: TRBD2
v_call: TRBV7-2
cdr3_aa: ASSLDGGSSAGELF

clone_size: -
d_call: TRBD2
v_call: TRBV2
cdr3_aa: ASSDQLAYSYEQY

clone_size: -
d_call: -
v_call: TRBV7-9
cdr3_aa: ASSHPSGLYEQY

clone_size: -
d_call: -
v_call: TRBV18
cdr3_aa: ASSTNRAGELF

clone_size: -
d_call: -
v_call: TRBV20-1
cdr3_aa: SASRTGSYTEAF

clone_size: -
d_call: TRBD2
v_call: TRBV10-3
cdr3_aa: AISDTSGRAGTGELF

clone_size: -
d_call: -
v_call: TRBV27
cdr3_aa: ASSIRINTEAF

clone_size: -
d_call: TRBD1
v_call: TRBV5-1
cdr3_aa: ASSFVGQGATDTQY

clone_size: -
d_call: TRBD1
v_call: TRBV6-5
cdr3_aa: ASRASGTGGYT

clone_size: -
d_call: TRBD1
v_call: TRBV5-1
cdr3_aa: ASKQGAVGANVLT

clone_size: few
d_call: TRBD2
v_call: TRBV24-1
cdr3_aa: ATRPGLAGYNEQF

clone_size: -
d_call: TRBD1
v_call: TRBV2
cdr3_aa: ASKFTDRGGSPLH

clone_size: -
d_call: TRBD1
v_call: TRBV5-6
cdr3_aa: ASSRTGATNEKLF

clone_size: -
d_call: TRBD1
v_call: TRBV11-3
cdr3_aa: ASSPGTGDSGANVLT

clone_size: -
d_call: TRBD1
v_call: TRBV9
cdr3_aa: ASSVGQGADQPQH

clone_size: -
d_call: -
v_call: TRBV11-2
cdr3_aa: ASSPPAYEQY

clone_size: -
d_call: TRBD1
v_call: TRBV19
cdr3_aa: ASSTGQGDQETQY

clone_size: -
d_call: TRBD2
v_call: TRBV5-4
cdr3_aa: ASSLGGRALGTDTQY

clone_size: -
d_call: -
v_call: TRBV28
cdr3_aa: ASSSSGVADTQY

clone_size: -
d_call: TRBD1
v_call: TRBV5-4
cdr3_aa: ASSWGPLGQFGDTQY

clone_size: -
d_call: TRBD2
v_call: TRBV18
cdr3_aa: ASSPSIAGNYGELF

clone_size: -
d_call: -
v_call: TRBV2
cdr3_aa: ASILQGGTNEKLF

clone_size: -
d_call: -
v_call: TRBV5-8
cdr3_aa: ASSFRVMNTEAF

clone_size: -
d_call: -
v_call: TRBV6-6
cdr3_aa: ASSKIKQGPTSSYNSPLH

clone_size: -
d_call: TRBD2
v_call: TRBV7-2
cdr3_aa: ASSLGREGTGELF

clone_size: -
d_call: TRBD1
v_call: TRBV7-8
cdr3_aa: ASSRGGGQGAYSGNTIY

clone_size: -
d_call: -
v_call: TRBV4-2
cdr3_aa: ASSQGGREQY

clone_size: -
d_call: -
v_call: TRBV29-1
cdr3_aa: SVNQGGDTQY

clone_size: -
d_call: -
v_call: TRBV28
cdr3_aa: ASSSPTGTNQPQH

clone_size: -
d_call: -
v_call: TRBV3-1/TRBV3-2
cdr3_aa: ASSRGTSKETQY

clone_size: -
d_call: TRBD1
v_call: TRBV4-2
cdr3_aa: ASNQEPGQGGDTQY

clone_size: -
d_call: -
v_call: TRBV24-1
cdr3_aa: ATSDSAGRQF

clone_size: -
d_call: TRBD1
v_call: TRBV6-5
cdr3_aa: ASSYGTGDGELALH

clone_size: -
d_call: -
v_call: TRBV28
cdr3_aa: ASSLGLRRGHEKLF

clone_size: once
d_call: -
v_call: TRBV9
cdr3_aa: ASSPGLRQPQH

clone_size: once
d_call: TRBD1
v_call: TRBV28
cdr3_aa: ASRIYPGTGSAGYT

clone_size: -
d_call: -
v_call: TRBV5-1
cdr3_aa: ASSAEETQY

clone_size: once
d_call: -
v_call: TRBV5-6
cdr3_aa: ASSLKGLKHRETQY